Below are 7 T cell receptor beta chains sequenced from a single sample in a study of shared clonotypes between healthy human individuals. Repertoires were generated with immunoSEQ multiplex PCR, while TCRdb's copy carries only in-frame clones and drops some. The sample includes approximately 1,000,000 clones, 78% seen only once; the top ten take 0.52%. Sequenced: memory CD4+ T cells from PBMCs. Subset in this sample: CD45RA-negative fraction. These receptors all come from a young man in good health. Some clones in this sample may be carry-over from other donors' samples.

V gene TRBV11-3 combines with J gene TRBJ2-1; D uncertain. CDR1 is SGHNT and CDR2 is YENEEA in the germline V gene. Deletions cut 5 bases from V and 6 bases from J, with 11 bases between. The CDR3 is 13 amino acids. In DNA form, the CDR3 reads TGTGCCAGCAGCCGAGACTTTGGCAATGAGCAGTTCTTC. Protein sequence: CASSRDFGNEQFF.

The rearrangement joins TRBV5-4 to TRBJ2-5, with unresolved D. V was shortened by 6 bases and J by 5 bases, with 17 bases between the two germline ends. CDR3 length: 14 amino acids. Germline V CDR1 and CDR2: SGHNT, YYREEE (reference sequence). This chain's CDR3 is CASTSGTLGETQYF. CDR3 nucleotide sequence: TGTGCCAGCACCTCGGGCACCCTGGGGGAGACCCAGTACTTC.

This clone was recorded many times. V usage is TRBV11-2 and J usage is TRBJ2-2, with D perhaps TRBD1 (5 bases). V lost 7 bases and J lost 5, with 14 bases in between. The CDR3 extends over 14 amino acids. CDR1 is SGHAT and CDR2 is FQNNGV in the germline V gene. The CDR3 spells CASTATEHTGELFF. The CDR3 nucleotides read TGTGCCAGCACCGCGACAGAACATACCGGGGAGCTGTTTTTT.

The V and J genes are TRBV29-1 and TRBJ2-5; TRBD2 matches at 7 bases. V gave up 7 bases and J gave up 5 bases; unmatched junction bases: 7. This CDR3 region has 12 residues. CDR1 SQVTM and CDR2 ANQGSEA come from the germline V gene. As DNA, the CDR3 is TGCAGCGGAGAGCCCGGGGGGGAGACCCAGTACTTC. Translating gives CSGEPGGETQYF. Together with reference TRBV29-1 and TRBJ2-5, the CDR3 gives the full variable domain: SAVISQKPSRDICQRGTSLTIQCQVDSQVTMMFWYRQQPGQSLTLIATANQGSEATYESGFVIDKFPISRPNLTFSTLTVSNMSPEDSSIYLCSGEPGGETQYFGPGTRLLVL.

The chain joins TRBV12-5 to TRBJ2-1, with D unclear. The germline V gene has CDR1 LGHNT and CDR2 FRNRAP. The length of the CDR3 is 11 residues. V gave up 3 bases and J gave up 8 bases, with 5 bases separating them. CDR3 amino acids: CASGFIHEQFF. CDR3 DNA: TGTGCTAGTGGTTTTATTCATGAGCAGTTCTTC.

As to this clone: Other nucleotide sequences from this sample produce the same CDR3. The rearrangement uses TRBV11-2 and TRBJ2-2, with D hard to call. Between the trimmed V and J ends, which lost 0 bases and 6 bases, there was a span of 5 bases. In germline, CDR1 is SGHAT, CDR2 FQNNGV. The CDR3 is made up of 13 amino acids. CDR3 sequence (DNA): TGTGCCAGCAGCTTAGATCCGTCCGGGGAGCTGTTTTTT. This encodes CASSLDPSGELFF.

The chain combines TRBV6-5 with TRBJ1-2, with a weak D call TRBD1 (5 bases). The CDR3 spans 13 residues. Germline V gene data show CDR1 as MNHEY and CDR2 as SVGAGI. Trimming shortened V by 6 bases and J by 5 bases, and 13 bases separated the two germline ends. CDR3 region: CASSPRDPYGYTF. In DNA form, the CDR3 reads TGTGCCAGCAGCCCCCGGGACCCGTATGGCTACACCTTC.